The 28 T cell receptor beta chains reported below all come from one sample, sequenced in a study of blood T cell repertoires in COVID-19. The assay was immunoSEQ multiplex PCR, and TCRdb's table has in-frame clones only and misses some. The sample carries 30,000 to 35,000 clones, approximately 91% recorded once. Material for sequencing was peripheral blood. The receptor set was obtained from a human donor with active COVID-19. The donor label of this sample is uncertain.

In nucleotides, the CDR3 is TGTGCCCTAACGCGGGCGGGGGATAGTGAGCAGTTCTTC. Amino acids: CALTRAGDSEQFF. V and J are TRBV30 and TRBJ2-1; 7 bases agree with TRBD2. In germline, CDR1 is GTSNPN, CDR2 SVGIG (reference sequence). This CDR3 has 13 amino acids. Trimming took 8 bases from V and 9 from J; bases not matched to a gene: 13.

This sequence joins TRBV12-3 or TRBV12-4 and TRBJ1-2, with D unresolved. This CDR3 has 13 residues. V was pared by 3 bases and J by 7 bases, with 12 bases between. Written as DNA, the CDR3 is TGTGCCAGCAGTTTGAGAGGAATGGGTGGCTACACCTTC. This sequence encodes CASSLRGMGGYTF.

This chain uses TRBV6-4 with TRBJ2-7; TRBD2 agrees at 9 bases. The CDR3 consists of 14 residues. Losses at the gene ends were 11 bases for V and 2 bases for J; bases not matched to a gene: 10. Germline V lookup: CDR1 MRHNA, CDR2 SNTAGT. The CDR3 spells CARCWSGRTYEQYF. In nucleotides, the CDR3 is TGTGCCCGTTGCTGGAGCGGGAGGACCTACGAGCAGTACTTC.

The rearrangement joins TRBV5-5 to TRBJ1-5; TRBD1 matches 9 bases. The length of the CDR3 is 15 residues. Germline values: CDR1 SGHKS, CDR2 YYEKEE (reference sequence). V gave up 4 bases and J gave up 4 bases; unmatched junction bases: 6. Written as DNA, the CDR3 is TGTGCCAGCAGCCCTGGACAGGGGATAAATCAGCCCCAGCATTTT. Translating it yields CASSPGQGINQPQHF.

The V call is TRBV5-4, the J call TRBJ2-3, with 7 bases aligning to TRBD1. The J segment lost 6 bases and the V segment lost 0 bases, leaving 1 base of the junction unmatched. Germline-derived CDR1 and CDR2 are SGHNT and YYREEE (reference sequence). The CDR3 extends over 13 amino acids. CDR3 bases: TGTGCCAGCAGCTTGGGACAGGGCGATACGCAGTATTTT. Amino acids: CASSLGQGDTQYF.

V usage is TRBV4-1 and J usage is TRBJ2-7; tentative D call: TRBD1 (5 bases). The CDR3 consists of 15 residues. Germline V gives CDR1 MGHRA, CDR2 YSYEKL. Trimming took off 0 bases at V and 6 bases at J, with 15 bases between the two ends. In nucleotides, the CDR3 is TGCGCCAGCAGCCAAGATAGGCAGGGTTGGGGCGAGCAGTACTTC. Residues: CASSQDRQGWGEQYF.

The V gene is TRBV6-2 or TRBV6-3, the J gene TRBJ2-3, with 10 bases matching TRBD2. The CDR3 consists of 15 residues. Germline V CDR1 and CDR2: MNHEY, SVGEGT. Trimming took 0 bases from V and 8 from J; bases not matched to a gene: 5. The CDR3 region is CASSYSSGGVSTQYF. The CDR3 DNA follows: TGTGCCAGCAGTTACTCGAGCGGGGGGGTGTCTACGCAGTATTTT.

This chain connects TRBV7-2 to TRBJ2-5; 10 positions agree with TRBD2. This CDR3 contains 17 residues. V was pared by 5 bases and J by 5 bases, with 14 bases of the junction left unmatched. CDR1 is SGHTA, CDR2 FQGNSA, per germline. Written as DNA, the CDR3 is TGTGCCAGCAGCGGAATTAGCTCTAGCGGGGGTGGTGAGACCCAGTACTTC. Translation gives CASSGISSSGGGETQYF.

A single count supports this clone. This chain joins TRBV19 and TRBJ2-3, with D maybe TRBD2 (5 bases). The germline V gene has CDR1 LNHDA and CDR2 SQIVND (reference sequence). The CDR3 has 15 residues. The V end was cut by 0 bases, the J end by 2 bases, with 9 bases between. The CDR3 region is CASSIDSGNTDTQYF. The CDR3 nucleotides are TGTGCCAGTAGTATAGATTCGGGGAACACAGATACGCAGTATTTT.

The chain employs TRBV28 and TRBJ1-1; possible D gene TRBD1, 5 bases. V was cut by 7 bases and J by 6 bases, with 15 bases left in between. The CDR3 consists of 13 residues. CDR1 MDHEN and CDR2 SYDVKM come from the germline V gene. CDR3 sequence (DNA): TGTGCCAGCACGGGCCCCAGGGCGTCTGAAGCTTTCTTT. It encodes CASTGPRASEAFF.

The chain recombines TRBV7-2 with TRBJ2-7; 9 bases are a match to TRBD1. The CDR3 covers 15 residues. CDR1 and CDR2 (germline): SGHTA, FQGNSA. Trimming at V came to 6 bases and at J to 6 bases, leaving 12 bases not matched to a gene. CDR3 in DNA: TGTGCCAGCAGACGATCCGGGACAGGGCCCTCCGAGCAGTACTTC. This gives the protein CASRRSGTGPSEQYF.

This chain links TRBV7-8 with TRBJ2-1, with TRBD2 matching 13 bases. The CDR3 has 16 residues. J lost 7 bases, V lost 7 bases, and 10 bases had no gene match. CDR1 SGHVS and CDR2 FQNEAQ come from the germline V gene. CDR3 region: CASNSLGTSGKNEQFF. The CDR3 DNA sequence: TGTGCCAGCAACTCTTTAGGGACTAGCGGGAAAAATGAGCAGTTCTTC.

The V gene is TRBV30, the J gene TRBJ2-3, with TRBD2 matching over 10 bases. Germline CDR1 is GTSNPN and CDR2 is SVGIG (reference sequence). Unmatched junction bases numbered 4, after V lost 5 bases and J lost 2 bases. This CDR3 is 14 amino acids long. The CDR3 DNA reads TGTGCCTGGGAGAGCGGGAGGGCCACAGATACGCAGTATTTT. It yields the protein CAWESGRATDTQYF. Full variable domain (outside the CDR3, taken from reference TRBV30 and TRBJ2-3): SQTIHQWPATLVQPVGSPLSLECTVEGTSNPNLYWYRQAAGRGLQLLFYSVGIGQISSEVPQNLSASRPQDRQFILSSKKLLLSDSGFYLCAWESGRATDTQYFGPGTRLTVL.

This clone was found a few times. The chain recombines TRBV10-1 with TRBJ2-7; possible D gene TRBD1, 5 bases. The germline gives CDR1 WNHNN, CDR2 SYGVQD (reference sequence). This CDR3 has 12 residues. V was trimmed by 10 bases and J by 2 bases, leaving 12 bases between them. The CDR3 is CATTDITYEQYF. CDR3 DNA: TGCGCCACCACGGACATCACCTACGAGCAGTACTTC.

This rearrangement joins TRBV20-1 to TRBJ2-5, with D possibly TRBD1 on 5 matching bases. Germline values: CDR1 DFQATT, CDR2 SNEGSKA (reference sequence). Trimming shortened V by 3 bases and J by 5 bases, and 13 bases separated the two germline ends. This CDR3 is built from 13 residues. The CDR3 region has the DNA TGCAGTGCTAGTAGGTTGGGGCGGGAGACCCAGTACTTC. This translates into CSASRLGRETQYF.

Concerning this clone: Other DNA sequences of this sample code for an identical CDR3. CDR3 protein: CASSSPFTGGRQETQYF. The CDR3 region has the DNA TGTGCCAGCAGCTCACCCTTCACAGGGGGCCGACAAGAGACCCAGTACTTC. The chain couples TRBV7-9 to TRBJ2-5, with 9 bases lining up with TRBD1. CDR3 length equals 17 residues. Looked up from germline, CDR1 is SEHNR and CDR2 is FQNEAQ (reference sequence). J was trimmed by 2 bases and V by 4 bases; bases with no gene match: 11.

The V gene is TRBV6-2 or TRBV6-3, the J gene TRBJ2-3, with 8 bases identical to TRBD1. Trimming took 6 bases from V and 5 from J; bases not matched to a gene: 10. Per the germline V gene, CDR1 is MNHEY and CDR2 is SVGEGT. This CDR3 has 15 residues. CDR3 protein: CASSLRGQVLDTQYF. The CDR3 DNA reads TGTGCCAGCAGCCTCCGGGGACAGGTGCTAGATACGCAGTATTTT.

This clone was detected once. The rearrangement links TRBV5-1 to TRBJ2-5; D may be TRBD2 (5 bases). The V gene lost 0 bases and the J gene lost 4 bases, with 16 bases spanning the gap. CDR3 length: 16 residues. Germline values: CDR1 SGHRS, CDR2 YFSETQ. The CDR3 loop reads CASSLAARVDGETQYF. The CDR3 DNA is TGCGCCAGCAGCTTGGCCGCGAGGGTCGATGGAGAGACCCAGTACTTC. The whole variable domain, filled in from reference TRBV5-1 and TRBJ2-5, reads KAGVTQTPRYLIKTRGQQVTLSCSPISGHRSVSWYQQTPGQGLQFLFEYFSETQRNKGNFPGRFSGRQFSNSRSEMNVSTLELGDSALYLCASSLAARVDGETQYFGPGTRLLVL.

Only a few counts were recorded for this clone. This rearrangement joins TRBV7-9 to TRBJ1-6; D is ambiguous. CDR3 length equals 17 residues. V was cut by 4 bases and J by 6 bases, with 19 bases left in between. CDR1 SEHNR and CDR2 FQNEAQ come from the germline V gene (reference sequence). The CDR3 DNA reads as TGTGCCAGCAGCTACTTAGCGATTATGGACGGTAATTCACCCCTCCACTTT. It yields the protein CASSYLAIMDGNSPLHF.

The rearrangement links TRBV19 to TRBJ2-5, with TRBD2 as a possible D gene (5 bases). Trimming took 2 bases from V and 7 from J, leaving 11 bases between them. The length of the CDR3 is 13 residues. The germline CDR1 and CDR2 sequences are LNHDA and SQIVND (reference sequence). CDR3 region: CASSIFGEGTQYF. CDR3 in DNA: TGTGCCAGTAGTATATTCGGGGAAGGGACCCAGTACTTC.

The V gene is TRBV10-2, the J gene TRBJ2-3, with D maybe TRBD2 (5 bases). Trimming shortened V by 6 bases and J by 1 base, and 14 bases separated the two germline ends. Germline CDR1 and CDR2: WSHSY and SAAADI. The CDR3 totals 15 residues. The DNA for the CDR3 is TGCGCCAGCAGGGAAGCGGCGGTGGGCACAGATACGCAGTATTTT. Amino acids: CASREAAVGTDTQYF.

Worth noting for this clone: One junction end disagrees with the germline gene, perhaps due to a read error. The chain is built from TRBV27 and TRBJ1-6; a weak D match, TRBD1 (5 bases). The CDR3 sequence is 13 residues long. The germline V gene has CDR1 MNHEY and CDR2 SMNVEV (reference sequence). Here the CDR3 reads CASSPAAGQGPVF. The CDR3 coding sequence is TGTGCCAGCAGTCCCGCGGCCGGGCAGGGTCCGGTTTTT.

This clone is a singleton in its sample. The CDR3, as DNA: TGCGCCAGCAGTGAGATTGGGACAGCCTCCTTCTCTGGGGCCAACGTCCTGACTTTC. Translation: CASSEIGTASFSGANVLTF. The V call is TRBV10-1, the J call TRBJ2-6, with 7 nucleotides matching TRBD1. Per germline, CDR1 WNHNN and CDR2 SYGVQD (reference sequence). The CDR3 has 19 amino acids. The V segment lost 2 bases and the J segment 0 bases; nucleotides outside the gene matches: 10.

V and J are TRBV20-1 and TRBJ1-6; 7 bases are a match to TRBD1. Unmatched junction bases numbered 6, after V lost 3 bases and J lost 7 bases. The germline V gene encodes CDR1 DFQATT and CDR2 SNEGSKA (reference sequence). The CDR3 is 14 residues long. CDR3 region: CSASVGDSNSPLHF. The CDR3 coding sequence is TGCAGTGCTAGTGTTGGGGACAGCAATTCACCCCTCCACTTT.

A note on this clone: An end of the junction differs from the germline gene, which may be a read error. This rearrangement joins TRBV7-7 to TRBJ1-3, with D possibly TRBD1 on 5 matching bases. CDR1 and CDR2 from the germline V gene are SSHAT and FNYEAQ (reference sequence). The CDR3 runs to 15 residues. The CDR3 reads CASSPTDSSGNTIYF. The CDR3 region has the DNA TGTGCTAGCAGCCCGACCGACAGCTCTGGAAACACCATATATTTT.

The V gene is TRBV10-3, the J gene TRBJ2-7, with D perhaps matching TRBD2 (6 bases). Germline-derived CDR1 and CDR2 are ENHRY and SYGVKD. The V and J ends lost 2 bases and 7 bases respectively, with 12 bases between them. This CDR3 region has 13 residues. The CDR3 nucleotides are TGTGCCATCAGTGAGGGGGGGACCTGGGAGCAGTACTTC. It specifies CAISEGGTWEQYF.

The chain is built from TRBV9 and TRBJ2-1; D perhaps matches TRBD2 (5 bases). The germline V gene has CDR1 SGDLS and CDR2 YYNGEE. The germline V and J ends were trimmed by 0 bases and 3 bases, with 10 bases remaining between them. This CDR3 is 15 amino acids long. The CDR3: CASSVAGVNYNEQFF. In DNA form, the CDR3 reads TGTGCCAGCAGCGTAGCCGGGGTCAACTACAATGAGCAGTTCTTC.

This clone was detected once. The V gene is TRBV14, the J gene TRBJ2-5; possible D gene TRBD2, 6 bases. The CDR3 sequence is 13 residues long. Germline V gene sequence: CDR1 SGHDN, CDR2 FVKESK. V lost 6 bases to trimming and J lost 5 bases, with 13 bases between them. DNA of the CDR3: TGTGCCAGCAGTCGGGACTTGGGGGAGACCCAGTACTTC. It specifies CASSRDLGETQYF.